These T cell receptor beta chains were read from a single sample in a study of shared clonotypes between healthy human individuals. Sequencing was performed with immunoSEQ multiplex PCR; in TCRdb, only in-frame clones are kept and a portion is missing. The sample has around 2,000,000 clones; approximately 95% are singletons. The specimen was naive CD4+ T cells sorted from blood. The receptors were sampled from a man between 18 and 35 years old in good health. The CDR3 runs from the conserved cysteine through the conserved F or W. A D gene is named only where the DNA matches it firmly.

J gene | V gene | D gene | CDR3 protein | CDR3 DNA
TRBJ1-4 | TRBV30 | . | CAWSVQGAWEKLFF | TGTGCCTGGAGTGTTCAAGGGGCATGGGAAAAACTGTTTTTT
TRBJ1-1 | TRBV12-5 | . | CASREGNTEAFF | TGTGCTAGTCGAGAGGGGAACACTGAAGCTTTCTTT
TRBJ2-3 | TRBV28 | . | CASSSTESRGDTQYF | TGTGCCAGCAGTTCCACAGAATCCCGAGGGGATACGCAGTATTTT
TRBJ1-3 | TRBV5-6 | . | CASSLIAGNTIYF | TGTGCCAGCAGCTTGATCGCTGGAAACACCATATATTTT
TRBJ2-2 | TRBV30 | . | CAWTRTGELFF | TGTGCCTGGACCCGCACCGGGGAGCTGTTTTTT
TRBJ2-3 | TRBV25-1 | TRBD2 | CASSPGIAGRADTQYF | TGTGCCAGCTCACCGGGGATAGCGGGACGAGCAGATACGCAGTATTTT
TRBJ2-3 | TRBV11-2 | . | CASSLGRRTDTQYF | TGTGCCAGCAGCTTAGGAAGGCGTACAGATACGCAGTATTTT
TRBJ1-3 | TRBV19 | . | CASRKEGNSGNTIYF | TGTGCCAGTAGAAAGGAGGGGAACTCTGGAAACACCATATATTTT
TRBJ1-2 | TRBV4-1 | TRBD1 | CASSQDAGQLYGYTF | TGCGCCAGCAGCCAAGATGCGGGACAGCTCTATGGCTACACCTTC
TRBJ2-7 | TRBV5-5 | . | CASSLATGGSEQYF | TGTGCCAGCAGCTTGGCCACAGGAGGGAGCGAGCAGTACTTC
TRBJ1-4 | TRBV2 | . | CASGWGNGEKLFF | TGTGCCAGCGGTTGGGGAAATGGTGAAAAACTGTTTTTT
TRBJ1-5 | TRBV6-1 | . | CASSEGVRQPQHF | TGTGCCAGCAGTGAGGGGGTTCGACAGCCCCAGCATTTT
TRBJ1-3 | TRBV30 | . | CAWSVPPGNTIYF | TGTGCCTGGAGTGTACCGCCTGGAAACACCATATATTTT
TRBJ2-6 | TRBV19 | TRBD1 | CASTDRGPGANVLTF | TGTGCCAGTACTGACAGGGGGCCGGGGGCCAACGTCCTGACTTTC
TRBJ2-1 | TRBV7-3 | . | CASSSDPGSLQFF | TGTGCCAGCAGCTCCGACCCCGGGTCTCTGCAGTTCTTC
TRBJ1-2 | TRBV5-4 | . | CASSLGTAASYGYTF | TGTGCCAGCAGCTTGGGGACAGCTGCAAGCTATGGCTACACCTTC
TRBJ2-1 | TRBV7-3 | TRBD1 | CASSNSDRAYNEQFF | TGTGCCAGCAGCAACTCGGACAGGGCTTACAATGAGCAGTTCTTC